This T cell receptor beta chain was sequenced in a study of identical twins. The study's findings and limits: Alpha sequences out of frame and shared by twins had excess low generation probability. Modelling underestimated the level of out-of-frame TCR alpha sharing observed in monozygotic twins. In zero-insertion analyses, partial confounding could arise from invariant MAIT and iNKT cells.

Each CDR3 protein gets one entry after TCRdb re-called the 5' RACE reads with MiXCR. Found here are 1.5 million or so distinct CDR3 sequences, around 29% of them singletons; the top ten hold around 0.3%. This CDR3 has 15 amino acids. Trimming at V came to 2 bases and at J to 8 bases, leaving 6 bases not matched to a gene. Note on this clonotype: Its antigen is unknown.

The receptor was derived from a newborn girl in good health. The rearrangement links TRBV12-3 or TRBV12-4 to TRBJ2-1; 10 bases are shared with TRBD2. The sample comprised cord blood. DNA for the CDR3: TGTGCCAGCAGTTTACGGAGCGGGGGGGCGTATGAGCAGTTCTTC. Its protein is CASSLRSGGAYEQFF.